This T cell receptor beta chain was identified during a study of human T cells and chemical hapten exposure. Study-level findings and limits: Compared with pre-sensitization or healthy control sets, expanded TCRs clustered more.

V lost 5 bases and J lost 4, with 8 bases in between. This CDR3 region has 12 residues. Ten or more counts support this clonotype. The antigen is unknown. Time point specified: patch test 2, 6 weeks after DPC sensitization. Treatment described: therapeutic diphenylcyclopropenone sensitization with weekly scalp DPC. Only after blood had been drawn was each patch test applied. The study enrolled 18 to 70-year-old alopecia patients suitable for DPC. Library preparation tagged each individual cDNA molecule with a unique molecular identifier. TCRdb reanalysed the RACE reads using MiXCR and keeps one entry per CDR3 protein. The table records hundreds of thousands of distinct CDR3 sequences, about 6% of them present only once.

This TCR was sampled from a woman between 18 and 30 years old with alopecia areata. Some clones in this sample may be carry-over from other donors' samples. The V call is TRBV12-3 or TRBV12-4, the J call TRBJ2-5, with no clear D. Specimen: whole blood, collected in connection with sensitization to the hapten diphenylcyclopropenone (DPC). DNA for the CDR3: TGTGCCAGCAGTCCGAAGAGAGAGACCCAGTACTTC. Its translation: CASSPKRETQYF.